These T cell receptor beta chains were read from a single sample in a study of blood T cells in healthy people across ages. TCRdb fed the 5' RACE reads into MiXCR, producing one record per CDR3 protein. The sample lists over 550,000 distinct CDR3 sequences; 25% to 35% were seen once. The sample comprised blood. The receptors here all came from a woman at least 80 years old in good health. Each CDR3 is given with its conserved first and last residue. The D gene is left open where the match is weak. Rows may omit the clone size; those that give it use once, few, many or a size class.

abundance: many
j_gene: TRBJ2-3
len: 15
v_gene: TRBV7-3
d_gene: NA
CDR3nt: TGTGCCAGCAGCCGGACAGCTCAGAGGACAGATACGCAGTATTTT
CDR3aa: CASSRTAQRTDTQYF

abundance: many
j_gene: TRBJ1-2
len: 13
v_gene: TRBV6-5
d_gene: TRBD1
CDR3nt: TGTGCCAGCACCAGGGACAGGGGGTATGGCTACACCTTC
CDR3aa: CASTRDRGYGYTF

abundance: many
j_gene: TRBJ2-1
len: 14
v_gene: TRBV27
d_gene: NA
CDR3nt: TGTGCCAGCAGTTTACAGGCAGACTACAATGAGCAGTTCTTC
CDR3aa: CASSLQADYNEQFF

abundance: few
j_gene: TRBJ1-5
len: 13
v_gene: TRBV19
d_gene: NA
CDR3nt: TGTGCCAGTAGTATAACAGGATCGCAGCCCCAGCATTTT
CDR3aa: CASSITGSQPQHF

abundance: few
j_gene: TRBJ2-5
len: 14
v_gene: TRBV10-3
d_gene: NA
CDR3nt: TGTGCCATCAGTGGAGGACAGATCCAAGAGACCCAGTACTTC
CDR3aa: CAISGGQIQETQYF

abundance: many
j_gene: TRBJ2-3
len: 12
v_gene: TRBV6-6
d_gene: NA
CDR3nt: TGTGCCAGCAAGCTTGGCACAGATACGCAGTATTTT
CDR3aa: CASKLGTDTQYF

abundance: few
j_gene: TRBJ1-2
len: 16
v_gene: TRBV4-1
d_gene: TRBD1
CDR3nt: TGCGCCAGCAGCCACGGTGGGTCCTACAGGGGAGGTGGCTACACCTTC
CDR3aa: CASSHGGSYRGGGYTF

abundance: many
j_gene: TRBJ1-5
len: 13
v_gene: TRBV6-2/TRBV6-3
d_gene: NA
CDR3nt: TGTGCCAGCATCGGACATAGCAATCAGCCCCAGCATTTT
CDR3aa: CASIGHSNQPQHF

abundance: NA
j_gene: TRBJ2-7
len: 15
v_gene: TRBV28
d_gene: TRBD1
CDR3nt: TGTGCCGGCGAAACGCCGGGACAGGGAAACTACGAGCAGTACTTC
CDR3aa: CAGETPGQGNYEQYF

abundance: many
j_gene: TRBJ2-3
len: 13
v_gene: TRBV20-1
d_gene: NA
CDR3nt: TGCAGTGCTATCGGGGCCTCCACAGATACGCAGTATTTT
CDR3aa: CSAIGASTDTQYF

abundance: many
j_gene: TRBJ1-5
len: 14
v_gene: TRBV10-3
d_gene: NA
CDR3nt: TGTGCCATCAATGAGGGCAGTCCCAATCAGCCCCAGCATTTT
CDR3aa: CAINEGSPNQPQHF

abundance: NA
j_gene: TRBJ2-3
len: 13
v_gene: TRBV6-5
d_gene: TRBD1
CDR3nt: TGTGCCAGCAGTTACTCGACAGGGTACACGCAGTATTTT
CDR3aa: CASSYSTGYTQYF

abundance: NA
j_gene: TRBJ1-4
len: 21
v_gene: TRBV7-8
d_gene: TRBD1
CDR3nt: TGTGCCAGCAGCTTCACTAACCGGGACAGGGGGATATCGGCAACTAATGAAAAACTGTTTTTT
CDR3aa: CASSFTNRDRGISATNEKLFF

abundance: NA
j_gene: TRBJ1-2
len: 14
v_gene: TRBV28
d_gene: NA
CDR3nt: TGTGCCAGCAGTTTATCGGCCCTCAAAGCTAGCTACACCTTC
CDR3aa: CASSLSALKASYTF

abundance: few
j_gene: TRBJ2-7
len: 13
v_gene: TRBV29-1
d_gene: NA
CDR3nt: TGCAGCGTGTCAGGGGCACCGTCCTACGAGCAGTACTTC
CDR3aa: CSVSGAPSYEQYF

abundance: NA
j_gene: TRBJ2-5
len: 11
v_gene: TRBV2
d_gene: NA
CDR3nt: TGTGCCAGCAGGGAGCAAGAGACCCAGTACTTC
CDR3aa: CASREQETQYF

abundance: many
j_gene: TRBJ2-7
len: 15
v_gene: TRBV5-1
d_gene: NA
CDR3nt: TGCGCCAGCAGCTTGGTGGTACAGGATTGGGGCGAGCAGTACTTC
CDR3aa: CASSLVVQDWGEQYF

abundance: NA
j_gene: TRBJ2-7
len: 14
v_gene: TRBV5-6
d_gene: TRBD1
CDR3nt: TGTGCCAGCAGCTTTACAGGGGGCCAGGGTGAGCAGTACTTC
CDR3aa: CASSFTGGQGEQYF

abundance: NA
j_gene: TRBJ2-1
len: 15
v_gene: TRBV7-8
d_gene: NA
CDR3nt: TGTGCCAGCAGCTTAGCGTGGAGCTGGGGCGATGAGCAGTTCTTC
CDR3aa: CASSLAWSWGDEQFF

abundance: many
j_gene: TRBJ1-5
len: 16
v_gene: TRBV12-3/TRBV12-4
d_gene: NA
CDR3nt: TGTGCCAGCAGTTTAGAGGGGGGAAGCAGCAATCAGCCCCAGCATTTT
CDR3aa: CASSLEGGSSNQPQHF

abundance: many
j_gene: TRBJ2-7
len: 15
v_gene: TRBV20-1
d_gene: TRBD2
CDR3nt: TGCAGTGCTATTTATCCGGGGGGGCCGAGTTACGAGCAGTACTTC
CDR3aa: CSAIYPGGPSYEQYF

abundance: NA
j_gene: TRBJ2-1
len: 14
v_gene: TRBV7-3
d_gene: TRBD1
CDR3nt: TGTGCCGGCAACTCGAGGGACAGAAGGAATGAGCAGTTCTTC
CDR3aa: CAGNSRDRRNEQFF

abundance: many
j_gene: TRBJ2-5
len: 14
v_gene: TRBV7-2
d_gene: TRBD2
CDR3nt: TGTGCCAGCAGCACCACTAGCGGGGGAGAGACCCAGTACTTC
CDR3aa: CASSTTSGGETQYF

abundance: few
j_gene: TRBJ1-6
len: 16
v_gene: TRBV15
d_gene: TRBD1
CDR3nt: TGTGCCACCAGCAGGGCAACCGGGACAGCAAGATCACCCCTCCACTTT
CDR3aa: CATSRATGTARSPLHF

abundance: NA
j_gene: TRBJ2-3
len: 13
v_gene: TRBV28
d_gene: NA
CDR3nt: TGTGCCAGCAGAGGCCAGGGAGTAGATACGCAGTATTTT
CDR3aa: CASRGQGVDTQYF

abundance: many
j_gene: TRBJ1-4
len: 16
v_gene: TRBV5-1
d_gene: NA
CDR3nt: TGCGCCAGCAGCTTGGAGCCAGGTGGGGTAGGAGAAAAACTGTTTTTT
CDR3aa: CASSLEPGGVGEKLFF

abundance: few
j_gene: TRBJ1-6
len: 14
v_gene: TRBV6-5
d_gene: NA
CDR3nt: TGTGCCAGCAGCCGGGGATCTTCGGATTCACCCCCCCACTTT
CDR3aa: CASSRGSSDSPPHF

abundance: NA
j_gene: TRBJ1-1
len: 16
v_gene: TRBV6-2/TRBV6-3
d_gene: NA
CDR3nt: TGTGCCAGCAGTTACAGGTCGGGGGGCGTGAACACTGAAGCTTTTTTT
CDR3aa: CASSYRSGGVNTEAFF

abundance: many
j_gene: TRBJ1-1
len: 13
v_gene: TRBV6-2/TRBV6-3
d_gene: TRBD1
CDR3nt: TGTGCCAGCAGAGCGACAGGGGGCCGCGAAGCTTTCTTT
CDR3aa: CASRATGGREAFF

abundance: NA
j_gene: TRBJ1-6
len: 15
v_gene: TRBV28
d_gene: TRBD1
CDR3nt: TGTGCCAGCAGTTTTGCAGGAGGGGGCGGCTCACCCCTCCACTTT
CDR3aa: CASSFAGGGGSPLHF

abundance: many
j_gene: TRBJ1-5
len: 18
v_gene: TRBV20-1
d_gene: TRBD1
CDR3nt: TGCAGTGCTGATCCAATCAGGAGGGGACAGAAAGCCAATCAGCCCCAGCATTTT
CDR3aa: CSADPIRRGQKANQPQHF

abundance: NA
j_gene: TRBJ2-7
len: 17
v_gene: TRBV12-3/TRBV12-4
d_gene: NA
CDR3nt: TGTGCCAGCAGCCCTAGAAGGGGGGAACTCTCCTACAATGAGCAGTACTTC
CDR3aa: CASSPRRGELSYNEQYF

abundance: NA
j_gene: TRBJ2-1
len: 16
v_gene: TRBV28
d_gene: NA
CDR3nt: TGTGCCAGCAGTTGCCTAATGAGGAGCTCCTACAATGAGCAGTTCTTC
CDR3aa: CASSCLMRSSYNEQFF

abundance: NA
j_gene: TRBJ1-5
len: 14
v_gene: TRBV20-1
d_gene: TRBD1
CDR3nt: TGCAGTGCTGAACCGGGACAGGGAGGTCAGCCCCAGCATTTT
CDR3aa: CSAEPGQGGQPQHF

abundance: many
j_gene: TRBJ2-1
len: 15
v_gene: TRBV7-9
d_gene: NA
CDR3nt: TGTGCCAGCAGCTTAGCCGGGACTCAATACAATGAGCAGTTCTTC
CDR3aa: CASSLAGTQYNEQFF

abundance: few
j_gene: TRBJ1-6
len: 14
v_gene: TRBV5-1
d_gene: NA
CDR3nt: TGCGCCAGCAGCTTGGGACCCAGAAATTCACCCCTCCACTTT
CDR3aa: CASSLGPRNSPLHF

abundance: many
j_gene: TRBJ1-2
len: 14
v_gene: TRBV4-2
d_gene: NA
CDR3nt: TGTGCCAGCAGCCAAGACGGGGGGGACTATGGCTACACCTTC
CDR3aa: CASSQDGGDYGYTF

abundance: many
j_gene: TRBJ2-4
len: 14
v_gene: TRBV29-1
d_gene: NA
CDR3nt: TGCAGCGTTTGTGACCGCGGGGCCAAAAACATTCAGTACTTC
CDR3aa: CSVCDRGAKNIQYF

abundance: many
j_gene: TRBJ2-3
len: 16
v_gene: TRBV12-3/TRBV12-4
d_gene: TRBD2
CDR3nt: TGTGCCAGCAGAGCGGGGAACTCAGTAGGGTATGATACGCAGTATTTT
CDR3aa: CASRAGNSVGYDTQYF

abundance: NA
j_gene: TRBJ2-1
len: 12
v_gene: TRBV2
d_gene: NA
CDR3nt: TGTGCCAGCAGCATAGATAAGGAAGAGCAGTTCTTC
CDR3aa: CASSIDKEEQFF

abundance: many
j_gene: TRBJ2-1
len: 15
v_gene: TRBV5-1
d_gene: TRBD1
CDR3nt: TGCGCCAGCAGGCCGACAGGGGGGCTTTACAATGAGCAGTTCTTC
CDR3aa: CASRPTGGLYNEQFF

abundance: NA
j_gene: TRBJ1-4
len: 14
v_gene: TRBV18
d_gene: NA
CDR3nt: TGTGCCAGCTCACCGGGTCCCCGCGATGAAAAACTGTTTTTT
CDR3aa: CASSPGPRDEKLFF

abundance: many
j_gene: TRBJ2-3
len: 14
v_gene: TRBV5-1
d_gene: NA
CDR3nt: TGCGCCAGCAGCGCGGGCTGGGGCACAGATACGCAGTATTTT
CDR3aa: CASSAGWGTDTQYF

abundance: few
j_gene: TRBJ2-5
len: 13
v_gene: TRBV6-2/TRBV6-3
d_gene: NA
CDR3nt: TGTGCCAGCAGTTACTCGAGGCTCGGGATCCAGTACTTC
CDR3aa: CASSYSRLGIQYF

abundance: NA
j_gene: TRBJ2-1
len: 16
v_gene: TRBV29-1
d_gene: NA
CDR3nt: TGCAGCGTTGAAGATCGAGCGAGTCAAGCCCACAATGAGCAGTTCTTC
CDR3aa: CSVEDRASQAHNEQFF

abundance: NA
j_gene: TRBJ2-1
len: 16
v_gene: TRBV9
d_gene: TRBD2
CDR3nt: TGTGCCAGCAGCCCAGCGGTAGCGGGGGGCCAAGAGACCCAGTTCTTC
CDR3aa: CASSPAVAGGQETQFF

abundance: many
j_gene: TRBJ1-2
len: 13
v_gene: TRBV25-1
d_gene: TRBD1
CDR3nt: TGTGCCAGCAGTATACAGGGGTTTGGGGGCTACACCTTC
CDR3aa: CASSIQGFGGYTF

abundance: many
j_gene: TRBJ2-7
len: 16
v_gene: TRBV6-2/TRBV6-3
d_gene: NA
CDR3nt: TGTGCCAGCAGTTACAGAGACCGGGACGTTTCCTACGAGCAGTACTTC
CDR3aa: CASSYRDRDVSYEQYF

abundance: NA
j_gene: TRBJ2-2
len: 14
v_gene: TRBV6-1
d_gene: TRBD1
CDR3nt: TGTGCCACCAGAGGACAGGGCGACACCGGGGAGCGGTTTTTT
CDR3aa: CATRGQGDTGERFF

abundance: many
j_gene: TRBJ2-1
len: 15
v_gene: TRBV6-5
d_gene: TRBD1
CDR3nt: TGTGCCAGCAGTCGACAGGGGGGAGGGCACAATGAGCAGTTCTTC
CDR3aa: CASSRQGGGHNEQFF

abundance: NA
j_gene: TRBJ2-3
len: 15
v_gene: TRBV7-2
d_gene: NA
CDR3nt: TGTGCCAGCAGCTTAGCGGGAAGCGTTCCAGATACGCAGTATTTT
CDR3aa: CASSLAGSVPDTQYF

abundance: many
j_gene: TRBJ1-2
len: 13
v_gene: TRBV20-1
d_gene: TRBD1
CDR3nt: TGCAGTGCTTTGACAGGGGTAGTGGGGGGCTACACCTTC
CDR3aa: CSALTGVVGGYTF